This TCR beta chain came from a study of T-cell memory formation after mild COVID-19. Each CDR3 protein gets one entry after TCRdb re-called the 5' RACE reads with MiXCR. This table holds roughly 150,000 distinct CDR3 sequences, almost 25% found once. The receptor's source is an adult woman who had mild COVID-19 (a few samples of this study predate the infection). Cell type and time point are not known. Sequencing used PBMCs or a T cell subset sorted from them (not recorded which).

CDR3 coding DNA: TGCAGCGTTGAAGGCACTTCGGGTGAAGCTTTCTTT. Translated, it gives CSVEGTSGEAFF. The rearrangement joins TRBV29-1 to TRBJ1-1; D is ambiguous. The germline V and J ends were trimmed by 1 base and 7 bases, with 10 bases remaining between them. CDR1 is SQVTM and CDR2 is ANQGSEA in the germline V gene. This CDR3 is 12 amino acids long.